There are a few counts of the clone carrying this TCR beta chain. The use of a sample-barcoded 5' primer and a J-beta primer mix characterized a second PCR of about 7 to 12 cycles. TCRdb ran MiXCR on the 5' RACE reads and lists one entry per CDR3 protein. The sample yields some 1,800,000 distinct CDR3 sequences, roughly 43% seen once. Trimming at V came to 2 bases and at J to 0 bases, leaving 7 bases not matched to a gene. This CDR3 is built from 17 residues. Germline V gives CDR1 MGHRA, CDR2 YSYEKL. The entry originates in a study of blood T cells in healthy people across ages. The J gene is TRBJ2-1, the V gene TRBV4-1, with 7 bases matching TRBD1. Source material: blood. The receptor was isolated from a human donor in good health. Written as DNA, the CDR3 is TGCGCCAGCAGCCAATGGACAGGCCCCAACTCCTACAATGAGCAGTTCTTC. As protein: CASSQWTGPNSYNEQFF.